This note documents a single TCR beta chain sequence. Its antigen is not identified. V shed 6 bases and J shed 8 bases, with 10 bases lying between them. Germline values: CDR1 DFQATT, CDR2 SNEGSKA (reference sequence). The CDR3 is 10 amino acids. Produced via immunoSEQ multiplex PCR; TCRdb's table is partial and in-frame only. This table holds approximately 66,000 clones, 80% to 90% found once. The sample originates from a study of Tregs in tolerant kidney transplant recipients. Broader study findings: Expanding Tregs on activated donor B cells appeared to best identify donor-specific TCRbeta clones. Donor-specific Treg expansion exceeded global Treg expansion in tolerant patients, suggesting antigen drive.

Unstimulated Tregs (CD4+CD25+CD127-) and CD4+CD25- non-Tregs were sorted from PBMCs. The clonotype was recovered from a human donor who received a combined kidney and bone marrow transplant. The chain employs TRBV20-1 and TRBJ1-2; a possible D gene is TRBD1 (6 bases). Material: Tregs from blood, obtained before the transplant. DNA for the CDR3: TGCAGTGCCCCAGACAGGGGCTACACCTTC. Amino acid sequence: CSAPDRGYTF.